This is a list of T cell receptor beta chains from one sample in a study of CD8 T cells in ankylosing spondylitis. TCRdb itself ran the 5' RACE reads through MiXCR, one entry per CDR3 protein. The data hold about 260,000 distinct CDR3 sequences, with around 20% observed a single time. Sequenced input: blood, either unsorted or a sorted T cell fraction (not recorded which). These receptor sequences come from a male donor with ankylosing spondylitis or in good health (not recorded which). The CDR3 runs from the conserved cysteine through the conserved F or W. A D gene is named only where the DNA matches it firmly. Expanded clones are given a class, and other clones once, few, many or no size at all.

D gene	J gene	V gene	clone size	CDR3 protein	CDR3 DNA
.	TRBJ1-5	TRBV28	.	CASSEDHSNQPQHF	TGTGCCAGCAGTGAGGATCATAGCAATCAGCCCCAGCATTTT
.	TRBJ2-4	TRBV15	.	CTTSRDGRGFNIQYF	TGTACCACCAGCAGAGATGGAAGGGGGTTTAACATTCAGTACTTC
TRBD2	TRBJ2-1	TRBV7-3	many	CASSFRGLAMNEQFF	TGTGCCAGCAGCTTCCGAGGACTAGCTATGAATGAGCAGTTCTTC
.	TRBJ2-2	TRBV7-3	many	CASRQSAGRTGELFF	TGTGCCAGCAGGCAGAGTGCGGGGCGCACCGGGGAGCTGTTTTTT
TRBD1	TRBJ1-2	TRBV29-1	.	CSVPGTESNYGYTF	TGCAGCGTACCCGGGACAGAGTCTAACTATGGCTACACCTTC
.	TRBJ2-2	TRBV24-1	few	CATLRTGELFF	TGTGCCACCCTGCGAACCGGGGAGCTGTTTTTT
.	TRBJ2-3	TRBV7-8	few	CASSLAGLMIEDTQYF	TGTGCCAGCAGCTTAGCCGGACTAATGATAGAAGATACGCAGTATTTT
.	TRBJ1-5	TRBV28	few	CASSRLMRHIDQPQHF	TGTGCCAGCAGTAGGCTTATGCGTCATATCGATCAGCCCCAGCATTTT
TRBD2	TRBJ2-1	TRBV20-1	many	CSAARTSGSDNEQFF	TGCAGTGCTGCCCGGACTAGCGGGAGCGACAATGAGCAGTTCTTC
TRBD1	TRBJ2-1	TRBV5-1	few	CASSLDGQGSSYNEQFF	TGCGCCAGCAGCTTAGACGGACAGGGGAGCTCCTACAATGAGCAGTTCTTC
TRBD2	TRBJ2-1	TRBV7-8	.	CASSPSGGLSYNEQFF	TGTGCCAGCAGCCCCAGCGGGGGGCTCTCCTACAATGAGCAGTTCTTC
.	TRBJ2-5	TRBV11-2	many	CASSRPVQTQYF	TGTGCCAGCAGTCGGCCCGTCCAGACCCAGTACTTC
TRBD2	TRBJ2-3	TRBV9	many	CASSVGHTGGQLSTDTQYF	TGTGCCAGCAGCGTGGGGCATACGGGAGGCCAACTAAGCACAGATACGCAGTATTTT
.	TRBJ2-5	TRBV27	many	CASSFIGETQYF	TGTGCCAGCAGTTTTATAGGAGAGACCCAGTACTTC
.	TRBJ2-2	TRBV5-1	once	CASSHKNTGELFF	TGCGCCAGCAGCCACAAGAACACCGGGGAGCTGTTTTTT
.	TRBJ2-2	TRBV20-1	few	CSARGGGANTGELFF	TGCAGTGCTAGAGGCGGTGGGGCGAACACCGGGGAGCTGTTTTTT
TRBD1	TRBJ1-5	TRBV12-3/TRBV12-4	many	CASSLGTGVDQPQHF	TGTGCCAGCAGTCTCGGGACAGGGGTCGATCAGCCCCAGCATTTT
.	TRBJ2-1	TRBV5-1	.	CASSLDTGSHNEQFF	TGCGCCAGCAGCTTGGATACCGGGAGCCACAATGAGCAGTTCTTC
.	TRBJ1-1	TRBV5-1	.	CASRGGGTEAFF	TGCGCCAGCAGAGGGGGGGGCACTGAAGCTTTCTTT
TRBD1	TRBJ2-5	TRBV5-1	.	CASSFGTGATQYF	TGCGCCAGCAGCTTCGGGACAGGGGCGACCCAGTACTTC
TRBD2	TRBJ2-1	TRBV24-1	.	CATGLEGYNEQFF	TGTGCCACCGGACTAGAAGGGTACAATGAGCAGTTCTTC
.	TRBJ2-2	TRBV15	.	CATSRDRFGELFF	TGTGCCACCAGCAGAGATAGGTTCGGGGAGCTGTTTTTT
.	TRBJ2-1	TRBV10-3	.	CAIRARDGEQFF	TGTGCCATCAGAGCCCGGGACGGTGAGCAGTTCTTC
TRBD2	TRBJ2-2	TRBV28	many	CASSLWRLAGTGELFF	TGTGCCAGCAGTTTATGGAGGCTAGCGGGGACCGGGGAGCTGTTTTTT
.	TRBJ2-1	TRBV9	.	CASSVAGSSQYNAQFF	TGTGCCAGCAGCGTAGCAGGGTCTAGCCAATACAATGCGCAGTTCTTC
TRBD2	TRBJ2-1	TRBV4-1	few	CASSQINLAGESPEQFF	TGCGCCAGCAGCCAAATAAATCTAGCGGGAGAATCTCCTGAGCAGTTCTTC
.	TRBJ1-4	TRBV1	.	CTSSQGFGQLEKLFF	TGCACCAGCAGCCAAGGCTTCGGACAGTTAGAAAAACTGTTTTTT
.	TRBJ2-1	TRBV4-2	.	CASSQEVGGALDEQFF	TGTGCCAGCAGCCAAGAAGTGGGGGGGGCCTTGGATGAGCAGTTCTTC
.	TRBJ1-2	TRBV4-2	.	CASSPQGGRGPNYGYTF	TGTGCCAGCAGCCCACAAGGGGGGAGAGGACCTAACTATGGCTACACCTTC
.	TRBJ1-1	TRBV28	few	CASRLGHTEAFF	TGTGCCAGCAGACTGGGACACACTGAAGCTTTCTTT
.	TRBJ2-1	TRBV27	few	CASAGSPNNEQFF	TGTGCCTCCGCGGGGTCCCCTAACAATGAGCAGTTCTTC
.	TRBJ1-6	TRBV4-1	few	CASSHGQLADSPLHF	TGCGCCAGCAGCCACGGGCAGCTAGCGGATTCACCCCTCCACTTT
.	TRBJ1-1	TRBV12-3/TRBV12-4	few	CASSFSYFNTEAFF	TGTGCCAGCAGCTTTAGTTATTTCAACACTGAAGCTTTCTTT
TRBD1	TRBJ1-5	TRBV20-1	.	CSARDRRGGWSNQPQHF	TGCAGTGCTAGGGACAGGAGAGGGGGGTGGAGCAATCAGCCCCAGCATTTT
TRBD1	TRBJ1-1	TRBV27	few	CASSPDGTGGTEAFF	TGTGCCAGCAGTCCGGATGGGACAGGGGGCACTGAAGCTTTCTTT
.	TRBJ1-4	TRBV3-1	.	CASSQETGVQEIGEKLFF	TGTGCCAGCAGCCAAGAGACTGGGGTCCAGGAGATTGGTGAAAAACTGTTTTTT
.	TRBJ1-2	TRBV28	.	CASSQGKGYGYTF	TGTGCCAGCAGTCAGGGGAAGGGCTATGGCTACACCTTC
.	TRBJ2-2	TRBV5-5	.	CATLPGPKNTGELFF	TGTGCCACGCTCCCGGGCCCTAAGAACACCGGGGAGCTGTTTTTT
TRBD2	TRBJ2-2	TRBV5-1	.	CASSISGTSGAGELFF	TGCGCCAGCAGCATCTCCGGGACTAGCGGTGCGGGGGAGCTGTTTTTT
.	TRBJ1-4	TRBV25-1	few	CASSDLGKVGNEKLFF	TGTGCCAGCAGTGATCTCGGCAAAGTTGGAAATGAAAAACTGTTTTTT
TRBD1	TRBJ1-4	TRBV11-2	.	CASSLGQGQNEKLFF	TGTGCCAGCAGCTTAGGACAGGGACAAAATGAAAAACTGTTTTTT
TRBD1	TRBJ1-1	TRBV3-1	.	CASSPGPGQESEAFF	TGTGCCAGCAGCCCAGGACCGGGACAGGAGTCTGAAGCTTTCTTT
TRBD2	TRBJ2-2	TRBV28	.	CASSSASGADTGELFF	TGTGCCAGCAGTTCTGCTAGCGGGGCTGACACCGGGGAGCTGTTTTTT
TRBD1	TRBJ2-1	TRBV6-5	.	CASSYSRGDRGVYNEQFF	TGTGCCAGCAGTTACTCGCGGGGGGACAGGGGAGTCTACAATGAGCAGTTCTTC
.	TRBJ2-1	TRBV4-1	few	CASSQGGELNEQFF	TGCGCCAGCAGCCAAGGGGGCGAGCTTAATGAGCAGTTCTTC
.	TRBJ1-5	TRBV10-3	few	CAISAAGVNQPQHF	TGTGCCATCAGTGCGGCGGGAGTAAATCAGCCCCAGCATTTT